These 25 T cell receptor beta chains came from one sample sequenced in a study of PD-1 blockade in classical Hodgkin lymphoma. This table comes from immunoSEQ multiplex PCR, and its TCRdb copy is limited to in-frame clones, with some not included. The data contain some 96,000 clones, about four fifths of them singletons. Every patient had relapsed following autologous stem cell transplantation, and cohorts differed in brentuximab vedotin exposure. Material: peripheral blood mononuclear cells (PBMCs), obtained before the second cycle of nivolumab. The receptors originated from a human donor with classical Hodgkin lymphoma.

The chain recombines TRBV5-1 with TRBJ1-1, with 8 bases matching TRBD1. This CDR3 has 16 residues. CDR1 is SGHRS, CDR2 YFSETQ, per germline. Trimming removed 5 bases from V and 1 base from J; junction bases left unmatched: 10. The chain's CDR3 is CASSFVPGTGNTEAFF. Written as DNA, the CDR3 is TGCGCCAGCAGTTTTGTACCCGGGACAGGGAACACTGAAGCTTTCTTT. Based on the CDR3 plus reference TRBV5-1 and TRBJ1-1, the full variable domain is KAGVTQTPRYLIKTRGQQVTLSCSPISGHRSVSWYQQTPGQGLQFLFEYFSETQRNKGNFPGRFSGRQFSNSRSEMNVSTLELGDSALYLCASSFVPGTGNTEAFFGQGTRLTVV.

CDR3 DNA: TGTGCCATCACCCCGGGACTAGTGGATGAGCAGTTCTTC. Protein product: CAITPGLVDEQFF. The chain combines TRBV10-3 with TRBJ2-1; 8 bases are a match to TRBD2. V dropped 7 bases and J dropped 8; count of bases not matched to a gene: 7. The CDR3 consists of 13 residues. Germline V gene lookup returns CDR1 ENHRY and CDR2 SYGVKD.

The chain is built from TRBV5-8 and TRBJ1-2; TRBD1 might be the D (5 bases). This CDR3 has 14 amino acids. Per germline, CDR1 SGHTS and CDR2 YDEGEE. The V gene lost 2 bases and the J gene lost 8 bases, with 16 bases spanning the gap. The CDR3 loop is CASSLSQGVGGYTF. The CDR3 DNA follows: TGTGCCAGCAGCTTAAGCCAGGGAGTTGGCGGCTACACCTTC.

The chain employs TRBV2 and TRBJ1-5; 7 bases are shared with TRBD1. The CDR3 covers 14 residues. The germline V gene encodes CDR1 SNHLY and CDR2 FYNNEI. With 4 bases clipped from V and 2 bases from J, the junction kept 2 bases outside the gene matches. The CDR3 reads CASSGTGGNQPQHF. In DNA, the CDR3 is TGTGCCAGCAGTGGGACAGGAGGCAATCAGCCCCAGCATTTT.

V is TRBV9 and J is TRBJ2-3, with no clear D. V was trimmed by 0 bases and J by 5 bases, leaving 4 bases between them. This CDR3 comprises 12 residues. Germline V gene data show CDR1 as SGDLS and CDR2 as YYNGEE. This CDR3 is CASSVGGDTQYF. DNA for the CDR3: TGTGCCAGCAGCGTAGGGGGAGATACGCAGTATTTT.

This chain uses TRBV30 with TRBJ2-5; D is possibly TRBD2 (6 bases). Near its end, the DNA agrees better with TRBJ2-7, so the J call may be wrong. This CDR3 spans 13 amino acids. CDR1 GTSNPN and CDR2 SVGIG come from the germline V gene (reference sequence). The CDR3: CAWTLGSDYEQYF. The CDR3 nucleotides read TGTGCCTGGACCCTCGGGAGTGACTACGAGCAGTACTTC.

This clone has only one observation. The CDR3 loop reads CAISGTNTGELFF. The CDR3 nucleotides read TGTGCCATCAGTGGGACGAACACCGGGGAGCTGTTTTTT. This chain uses TRBV10-3 with TRBJ2-2; D remains unclear. The V and J ends lost 4 bases and 0 bases respectively, with 3 bases between them. CDR3 length equals 13 residues. The germline V gene has CDR1 ENHRY and CDR2 SYGVKD.

CDR3 residues: CASSAPGLVGREETQYF. The CDR3 DNA is TGTGCCAGCAGCGCACCGGGACTAGTAGGGCGGGAGGAGACCCAGTACTTC. V usage is TRBV7-2 and J usage is TRBJ2-5; 8 nucleotides align to TRBD2. The CDR3 has 17 residues. CDR1 and CDR2 (germline): SGHTA, FQGNSA. V lost 5 bases to trimming and J lost 5 bases; unmatched junction nucleotides: 16.

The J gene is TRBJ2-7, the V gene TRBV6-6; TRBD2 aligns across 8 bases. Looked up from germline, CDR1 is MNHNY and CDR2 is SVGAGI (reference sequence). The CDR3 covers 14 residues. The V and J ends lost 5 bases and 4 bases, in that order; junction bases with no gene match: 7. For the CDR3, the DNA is TGTGCCAGCAGTACTGGGACTAGGGGGTACGAGCAGTACTTC. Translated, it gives CASSTGTRGYEQYF.

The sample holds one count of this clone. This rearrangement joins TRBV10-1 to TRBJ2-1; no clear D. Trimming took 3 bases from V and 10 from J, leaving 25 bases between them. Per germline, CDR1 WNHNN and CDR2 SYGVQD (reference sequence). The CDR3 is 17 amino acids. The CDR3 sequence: CASSEKGKASLLKEQFF. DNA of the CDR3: TGCGCCAGCAGTGAAAAGGGTAAGGCTAGTTTGCTGAAGGAGCAGTTCTTC.

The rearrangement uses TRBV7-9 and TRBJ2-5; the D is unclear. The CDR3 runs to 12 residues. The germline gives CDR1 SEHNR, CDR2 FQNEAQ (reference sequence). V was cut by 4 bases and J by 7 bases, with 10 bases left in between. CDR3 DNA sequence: TGTGCCAGCAGCTCCCTTATGGTGACCCAGTACTTC. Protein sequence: CASSSLMVTQYF.

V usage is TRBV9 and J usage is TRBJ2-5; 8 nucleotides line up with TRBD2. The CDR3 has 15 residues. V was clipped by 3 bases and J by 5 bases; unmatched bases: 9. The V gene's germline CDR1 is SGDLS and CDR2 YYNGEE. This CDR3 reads CASSATSGGSETQYF. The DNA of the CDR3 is TGTGCCAGCAGCGCTACTAGCGGCGGGTCGGAGACCCAGTACTTC.

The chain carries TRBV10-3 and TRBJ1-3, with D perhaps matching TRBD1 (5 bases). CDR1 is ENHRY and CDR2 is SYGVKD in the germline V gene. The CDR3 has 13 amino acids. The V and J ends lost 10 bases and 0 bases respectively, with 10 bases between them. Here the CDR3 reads CATTQVSGNTIYF. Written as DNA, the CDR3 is TGTGCCACCACACAGGTCTCTGGAAACACCATATATTTT.

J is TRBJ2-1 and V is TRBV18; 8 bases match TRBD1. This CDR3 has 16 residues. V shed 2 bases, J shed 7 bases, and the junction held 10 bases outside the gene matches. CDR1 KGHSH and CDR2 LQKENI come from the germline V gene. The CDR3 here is CASSPSSQGVGNEQFF. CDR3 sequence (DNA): TGTGCCAGCTCACCATCATCACAGGGGGTTGGGAATGAGCAGTTCTTC.

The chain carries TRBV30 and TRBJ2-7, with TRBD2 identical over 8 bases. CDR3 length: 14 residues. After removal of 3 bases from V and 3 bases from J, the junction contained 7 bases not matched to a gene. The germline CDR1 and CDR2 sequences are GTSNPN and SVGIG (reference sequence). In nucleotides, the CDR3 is TGTGCCTGGAGGGCGGTCGGGAGGGACTACGAGCAGTACTTC. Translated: CAWRAVGRDYEQYF.

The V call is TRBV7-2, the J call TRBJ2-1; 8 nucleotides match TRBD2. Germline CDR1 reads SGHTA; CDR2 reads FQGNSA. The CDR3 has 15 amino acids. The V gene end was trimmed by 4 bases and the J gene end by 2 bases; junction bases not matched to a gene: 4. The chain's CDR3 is CASSSPGLAYNEQFF. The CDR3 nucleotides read TGTGCCAGCAGCTCCCCGGGACTAGCCTACAATGAGCAGTTCTTC.

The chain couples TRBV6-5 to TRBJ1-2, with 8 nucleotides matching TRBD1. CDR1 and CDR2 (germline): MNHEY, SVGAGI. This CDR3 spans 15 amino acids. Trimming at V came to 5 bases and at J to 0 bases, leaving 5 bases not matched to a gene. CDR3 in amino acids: CASSLSDRANYGYTF. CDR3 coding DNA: TGTGCCAGCAGTCTGTCGGACAGGGCTAACTATGGCTACACCTTC.

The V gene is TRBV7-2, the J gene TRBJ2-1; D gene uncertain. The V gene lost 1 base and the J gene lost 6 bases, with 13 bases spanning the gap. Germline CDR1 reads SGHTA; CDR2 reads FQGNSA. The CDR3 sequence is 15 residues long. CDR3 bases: TGTGCCAGCAGCTTAGGGTCCATGACGGGCAATGAGCAGTTCTTC. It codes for CASSLGSMTGNEQFF. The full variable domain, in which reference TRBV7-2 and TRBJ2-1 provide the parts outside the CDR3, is GAGVSQSPSNKVTEKGKDVELRCDPISGHTALYWYRQSLGQGLEFLIYFQGNSAPDKSGLPSDRFSAERTGGSVSTLTIQRTQQEDSAVYLCASSLGSMTGNEQFFGPGTRLTVL.

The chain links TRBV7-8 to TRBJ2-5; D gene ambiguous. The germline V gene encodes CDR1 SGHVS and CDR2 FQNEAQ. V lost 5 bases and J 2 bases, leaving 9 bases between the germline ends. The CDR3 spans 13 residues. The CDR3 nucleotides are TGTGCCAGCAGCACGACCGCGCAAGAGACCCAGTACTTC. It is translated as CASSTTAQETQYF. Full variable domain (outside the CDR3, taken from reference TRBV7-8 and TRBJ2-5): GAGVSQSPRYKVAKRGQDVALRCDPISGHVSLFWYQQALGQGPEFLTYFQNEAQLDKSGLPSDRFFAERPEGSVSTLKIQRTQQEDSAVYLCASSTTAQETQYFGPGTRLLVL.

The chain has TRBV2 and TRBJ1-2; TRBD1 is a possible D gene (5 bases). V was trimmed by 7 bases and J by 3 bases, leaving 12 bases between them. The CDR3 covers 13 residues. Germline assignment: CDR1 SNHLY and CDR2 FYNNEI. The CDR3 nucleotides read TGTGCCAGCAACGGGGGAGGGGACTATGGCTACACCTTC. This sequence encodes CASNGGGDYGYTF.

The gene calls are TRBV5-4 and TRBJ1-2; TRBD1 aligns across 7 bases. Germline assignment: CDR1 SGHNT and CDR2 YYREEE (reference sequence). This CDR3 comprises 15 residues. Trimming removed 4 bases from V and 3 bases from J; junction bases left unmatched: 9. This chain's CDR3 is CASSTGTASYYGYTF. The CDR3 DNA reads TGTGCCAGCAGCACAGGGACAGCTTCTTACTATGGCTACACCTTC.

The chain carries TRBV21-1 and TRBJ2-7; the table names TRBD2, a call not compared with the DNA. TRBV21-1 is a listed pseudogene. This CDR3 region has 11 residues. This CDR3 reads CASNPRDEQYF. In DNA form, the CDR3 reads TGTGCCAGCAACCCTCGGGACGAGCAGTACTTC.

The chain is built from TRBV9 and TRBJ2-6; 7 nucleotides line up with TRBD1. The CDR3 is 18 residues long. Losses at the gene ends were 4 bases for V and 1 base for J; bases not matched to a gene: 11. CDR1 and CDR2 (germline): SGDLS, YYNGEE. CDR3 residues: CASSPRTGYLSGANVLTF. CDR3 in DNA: TGTGCCAGCAGCCCCCGGACAGGCTACCTGTCTGGGGCCAACGTCCTGACTTTC.

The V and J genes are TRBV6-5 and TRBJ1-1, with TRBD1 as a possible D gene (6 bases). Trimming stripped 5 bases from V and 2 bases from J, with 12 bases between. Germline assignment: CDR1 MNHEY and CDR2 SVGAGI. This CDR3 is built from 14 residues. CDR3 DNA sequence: TGTGCCAGCAGTCACGGGACAAGAAACACTGAAGCTTTCTTT. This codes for CASSHGTRNTEAFF.

The CDR3 here is CASTGQVNQPQHF. Here the CDR3 DNA reads TGTGCCAGCACCGGACAGGTAAATCAGCCCCAGCATTTT. This chain connects TRBV6-1 to TRBJ1-5; 7 nucleotides align to TRBD1. This CDR3 has 13 amino acids. Germline V gene sequence: CDR1 MNHNS, CDR2 SASEGT. J lost 4 bases, V lost 7 bases, and 4 bases had no gene match.